One and the same sample provided the 5 T cell receptor beta chains below, sequenced in a study of shared clonotypes between healthy human individuals. TCRdb keeps only in-frame clones here, not all; method: immunoSEQ multiplex PCR. In the table there are over a million clones, approximately 80% of which are singletons. Sequenced input: memory CD4+ T cells from PBMCs. The subset was: CD45RA-negative fraction. All receptors derive from a young man in good health. Some clones in this sample may be carry-over from other donors' samples.

The rearrangement joins TRBV9 to TRBJ2-7; TRBD2 might be the D (5 bases). CDR3 length: 16 residues. The germline V gene has CDR1 SGDLS and CDR2 YYNGEE. Trimming removed 0 bases at V and 0 bases at J, with 13 bases between. CDR3 loop: CASSVGRSSSSYEQYF. CDR3 sequence (DNA): TGTGCCAGCAGCGTAGGGAGGAGCTCCAGCTCCTACGAGCAGTACTTC.

V gene TRBV9 combines with J gene TRBJ2-1; 16 bases fit TRBD2. The CDR3 contains 16 residues. J was trimmed by 10 bases and V by 3 bases; bases with no gene match: 7. Looked up from germline, CDR1 is SGDLS and CDR2 is YYNGEE. The CDR3 DNA follows: TGTGCCAGCAGCGGGGGACTAGCGGGAGGGCCGAAAGAGCAGTTCTTC. It encodes CASSGGLAGGPKEQFF.

This clone was picked up one time. The chain links TRBV6-6 to TRBJ2-2; 11 bases match TRBD2. The CDR3 spans 15 residues. From germline, CDR1 is MNHNY and CDR2 SVGAGI (reference sequence). V dropped 6 bases and J dropped 5; count of bases not matched to a gene: 5. In nucleotides, the CDR3 is TGTGCCAGCAGCCAGCTAGCGGGAGGTACCGGGGAGCTGTTTTTT. Its protein product is CASSQLAGGTGELFF.

This chain links TRBV4-2 with TRBJ2-1; TRBD2 agrees at 11 bases. The V segment lost 4 bases and the J segment 11 bases; nucleotides outside the gene matches: 7. The CDR3 has 14 residues. Looked up from germline, CDR1 is LGHNA and CDR2 is YNFKEQ. The CDR3 sequence: CASSLTSGEIKQFF. The CDR3 nucleotides read TGTGCCAGCAGCCTGACTAGCGGGGAGATAAAGCAGTTCTTC.

The chain recombines TRBV27 with TRBJ1-2, with TRBD1 identical over 7 bases. The germline gives CDR1 MNHEY, CDR2 SMNVEV (reference sequence). The ends lost 1 base at V and 6 bases at J; junction bases unmatched: 5. The CDR3 runs 14 residues. The CDR3 sequence: CASSLLGQRDGYTF. DNA of the CDR3: TGTGCCAGCAGTTTATTGGGACAGAGGGATGGCTACACCTTC.